This TCR beta chain was profiled in a study of blood T cell repertoires in COVID-19. Study-wide context: Collection of acute and convalescent COVID-19 samples took place in the United States, Italy and Spain. Sources were T cells, B-cell-depleted T cells, or PBMCs; the material itself was cDNA or gDNA.

The CDR3 runs 12 residues. V was shortened by 5 bases and J by 2 bases, with 6 bases between the two germline ends. Per the germline V gene, CDR1 is SGHNT and CDR2 is YENEEA. Per the authors' pipeline: Amplification from reference gene primers served as the basis for estimated nucleated cell counts. TCRdb keeps only in-frame clones here, not all; method: immunoSEQ multiplex PCR. V and J calls and clone size follow that table, whereas D and trimming were derived from the DNA. The sample includes roughly 150,000 clones, around 79% of them seen just once. Seattle patients were enrolled while actively infected and followed longitudinally.

Sequencing was carried out using peripheral blood. This clonotype was obtained from an older woman with COVID-19, enrolled during active disease. This sequence joins TRBV11-3 and TRBJ2-5; TRBD2 might be the D (5 bases). The CDR3 region is CASSRGQETQYF. The CDR3 DNA reads TGTGCCAGCAGCCGGGGACAAGAGACCCAGTACTTC. The whole variable domain, remainder taken from reference TRBV11-3 and TRBJ2-5, is EAGVVQSPRYKIIEKKQPVAFWCNPISGHNTLYWYLQNLGQGPELLIRYENEEAVDDSQLPKDRFSAERLKGVDSTLKIQPAELGDSAVYLCASSRGQETQYFGPGTRLLVL.